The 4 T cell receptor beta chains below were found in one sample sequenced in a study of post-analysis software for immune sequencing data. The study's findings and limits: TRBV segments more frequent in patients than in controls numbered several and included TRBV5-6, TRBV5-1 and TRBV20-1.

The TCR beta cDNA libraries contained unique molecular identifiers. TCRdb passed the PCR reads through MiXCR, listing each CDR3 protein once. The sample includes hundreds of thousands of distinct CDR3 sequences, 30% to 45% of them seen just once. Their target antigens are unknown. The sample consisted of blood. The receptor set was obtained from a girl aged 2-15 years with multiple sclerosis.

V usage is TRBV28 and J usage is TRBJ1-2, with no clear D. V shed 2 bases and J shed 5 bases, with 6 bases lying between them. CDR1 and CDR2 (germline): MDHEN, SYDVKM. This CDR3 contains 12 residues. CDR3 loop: CASSLNRYGYTF. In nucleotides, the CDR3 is TGTGCCAGCAGTTTAAACCGATATGGCTACACCTTC.

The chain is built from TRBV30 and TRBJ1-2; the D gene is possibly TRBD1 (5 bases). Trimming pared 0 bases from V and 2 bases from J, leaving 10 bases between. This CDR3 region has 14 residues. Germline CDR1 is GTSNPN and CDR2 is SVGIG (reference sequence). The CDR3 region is CAWSVTAANYGYTF. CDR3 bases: TGTGCCTGGAGTGTGACAGCAGCCAACTATGGCTACACCTTC.

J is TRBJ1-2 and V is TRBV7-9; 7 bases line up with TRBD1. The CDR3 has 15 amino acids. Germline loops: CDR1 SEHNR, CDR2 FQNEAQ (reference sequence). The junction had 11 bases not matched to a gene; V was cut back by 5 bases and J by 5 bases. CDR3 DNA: TGTGCCAGCAGCGACCGGACAGGAATTAGTTATGGCTACACCTTC. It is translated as CASSDRTGISYGYTF.

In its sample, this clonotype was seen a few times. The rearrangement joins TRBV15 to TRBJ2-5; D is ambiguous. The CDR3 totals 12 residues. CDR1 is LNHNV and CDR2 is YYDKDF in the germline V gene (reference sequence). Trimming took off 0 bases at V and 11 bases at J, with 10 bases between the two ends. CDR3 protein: CATSRDSSEQYF. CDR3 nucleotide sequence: TGTGCCACCAGCAGAGATTCTTCAGAGCAGTACTTC.